The 3 T cell receptor beta chains below all came from one sample that was sequenced in a study of blood T cell repertoires in COVID-19. Some clones are missing from TCRdb's copy, which holds only in-frame ones; the method was immunoSEQ multiplex PCR. The sample comprises almost 500,000 clones, about 85% of which are singletons, and 6.5% to 8.5% rests with the top ten. The sequenced material came from PBMCs or T cells enriched from blood (not recorded which). The receptor source for this set is a woman aged 60 to 75 who had recovered from COVID-19.

The chain employs TRBV11-2 and TRBJ1-6, with 9 bases identical to TRBD1. CDR3 length: 15 amino acids. CDR1 is SGHAT and CDR2 is FQNNGV in the germline V gene. The V gene end was trimmed by 2 bases and the J gene end by 8 bases; junction bases not matched to a gene: 4. The DNA of the CDR3 is TGTGCCAGCAGCTTAACAGGGGGCGGATATTCACCCCTCCACTTT. Encoded protein: CASSLTGGGYSPLHF.

The table lists this clone with a count of one. The V call is TRBV6-5, the J call TRBJ1-1; TRBD1 matches 10 bases. V was clipped by 4 bases and J by 1 base; unmatched bases: 3. Germline V gene lookup returns CDR1 MNHEY and CDR2 SVGAGI. This CDR3 contains 15 residues. The CDR3 spells CASSWDRGSNTEAFF. CDR3 nucleotides: TGTGCCAGCAGTTGGGACAGGGGATCGAACACTGAAGCTTTCTTT.

The gene calls are TRBV24-1 and TRBJ1-2; D is possibly TRBD1 (5 bases). Per the germline V gene, CDR1 is KGHDR and CDR2 is SFDVKD. V gave up 5 bases and J gave up 2 bases, with 11 bases separating them. CDR3 size: 14 residues. The CDR3 region is CATSAETANYGYTF. CDR3 nucleotides: TGTGCCACCAGTGCTGAGACAGCGAACTATGGCTACACCTTC.